This T cell receptor (beta chain) was sequenced for a study of control samples from healthy donors and cancer patients. Produced via immunoSEQ multiplex PCR; TCRdb's table is partial and in-frame only. The table shows about 150,000 clones, with 75% to 95% occurring only once. This receptor was identified in a woman aged 40 to 49 in good health. The material sequenced was blood.

The CDR3 spells CASSLGRTRGRGSDYGYTF. The DNA of the CDR3 is TGTGCCAGCAGCTTAGGGAGGACGCGGGGGCGCGGATCAGACTATGGCTACACCTTC. The chain carries TRBV7-6 and TRBJ1-2; D may be TRBD1 (6 bases). CDR1 SGHVS and CDR2 FNYEAQ come from the germline V gene. The CDR3 has 19 residues. With 1 base removed from V and 3 bases from J, the gap between germline ends came to 24 bases.